These 21 T cell receptor beta chains were sequenced from one sample in a study of spatial heterogeneity in lung cancer. Stated time point: blood at routine non-recurrence follow-up after resection. Unsorted whole RNA of tumor, nontumor lung or frozen PBMC was sequenced. TCRdb re-called the 5' RACE reads through MiXCR, storing one row per CDR3 protein. Altogether under 150,000 distinct CDR3 sequences are present, less than 15% being singletons, with the ten largest covering around 16%. The sequencing here drew on PBMCs, taken at follow-up. The receptors originated from a male donor with early-stage non-small cell lung cancer.

This clonotype was found many times. The rearrangement joins TRBV9 to TRBJ2-5, with 7 bases aligning to TRBD2. This CDR3 is built from 15 residues. Germline CDR1 is SGDLS and CDR2 is YYNGEE. J lost 5 bases, V lost 1 base, and 8 bases had no gene match. CDR3 nucleotides: TGTGCCAGCAGCGTACACGCGGGAGTTGGTGAGACCCAGTACTTC. Translating gives CASSVHAGVGETQYF.

This clonotype was seen a handful of times. The J gene is TRBJ2-5, the V gene TRBV3-1; no clear D. Trimming stripped 2 bases from V and 2 bases from J, with 6 bases between. There are 13 residues in the CDR3. Looked up from germline, CDR1 is LGHDT and CDR2 is YNNKEL (reference sequence). CDR3 protein: CASSQHSQETQYF. CDR3 nucleotide sequence: TGTGCCAGCAGCCAACACAGTCAAGAGACCCAGTACTTC.

A few counts support this clonotype. V gene TRBV7-3 combines with J gene TRBJ2-1; the D is unclear. V dropped 5 bases and J dropped 7 bases, with 12 bases sitting between them. From germline, CDR1 is SGHTA and CDR2 FQGTGA. There are 13 residues in the CDR3. CDR3 region: CASSRVIGNEQFF. CDR3 coding DNA: TGTGCCAGCAGCCGTGTTATCGGGAATGAGCAGTTCTTC.

This clonotype is medium-sized in the sample. The chain has TRBV5-1 and TRBJ1-1; D gene uncertain. CDR3 length: 14 amino acids. The ends were cut back, 4 bases at V and 4 bases at J, with 14 bases in the middle. Per germline, CDR1 SGHRS and CDR2 YFSETQ. CDR3 sequence reads: CASSLGYDGTEAFF. Here the CDR3 DNA reads TGCGCCAGCAGCCTCGGATACGACGGCACTGAAGCTTTCTTT.

This clonotype was seen a handful of times. J is TRBJ2-3 and V is TRBV11-3; either TRBD1 or TRBD2 may fit D (5 bases each). The CDR3 contains 17 residues. V gave up 0 bases and J gave up 2 bases, with 15 bases separating them. Germline CDR1 is SGHNT and CDR2 is YENEEA. The CDR3 nucleotides read TGTGCCAGCAGCTTAGAAAGGTGGGGCCGGGACACAGATACGCAGTATTTT. Translation gives CASSLERWGRDTDTQYF.

The rearrangement links TRBV7-2 to TRBJ1-2, with 9 positions matching TRBD1. V was clipped by 4 bases and J by 1 base; unmatched bases: 7. Germline lookup yields CDR1 SGHTA and CDR2 FQGNSA. CDR3 length: 16 amino acids. CDR3 protein: CASSSSGQGSNYGYTF. CDR3 bases: TGTGCCAGCAGCTCTAGTGGACAGGGGAGTAACTATGGCTACACCTTC. The whole variable domain, filled in from reference TRBV7-2 and TRBJ1-2, reads GAGVSQSPSNKVTEKGKDVELRCDPISGHTALYWYRQSLGQGLEFLIYFQGNSAPDKSGLPSDRFSAERTGGSVSTLTIQRTQQEDSAVYLCASSSSGQGSNYGYTFGSGTRLTVV.

The J gene is TRBJ1-2, the V gene TRBV7-8; D not resolved. CDR1 SGHVS and CDR2 FQNEAQ come from the germline V gene. The CDR3 is 12 amino acids. Trimming took off 2 bases at V and 6 bases at J, with 7 bases between the two ends. The CDR3 coding sequence is TGTGCCAGCAGCTTATATGGGCATGGCTACACCTTC. This gives the protein CASSLYGHGYTF. The full variable domain, rest sourced from reference TRBV7-8 and TRBJ1-2, is GAGVSQSPRYKVAKRGQDVALRCDPISGHVSLFWYQQALGQGPEFLTYFQNEAQLDKSGLPSDRFFAERPEGSVSTLKIQRTQQEDSAVYLCASSLYGHGYTFGSGTRLTVV.

The chain links TRBV12-3 or TRBV12-4 to TRBJ2-2; no firm D call. The CDR3 runs 12 residues. The V end lost 6 bases, the J end lost 2 bases, and 4 bases lay between the germline ends. Here the CDR3 DNA reads TGTGCCAGCAGGAAAAACACCGGGGAGCTGTTTTTT. Encoded protein: CASRKNTGELFF.

Many counts were recorded for this clonotype. The chain is built from TRBV20-1 and TRBJ1-2; 9 bases map to TRBD1. The CDR3 contains 14 residues. Germline CDR1 is DFQATT and CDR2 is SNEGSKA (reference sequence). V dropped 4 bases and J dropped 6; count of bases not matched to a gene: 9. CDR3 nucleotide sequence: TGCAGTGCTACGATATCGGACAGGGGACATGGCTACACCTTC. Translation: CSATISDRGHGYTF.

The genes are TRBV18 and TRBJ2-3, with 7 nucleotides matching TRBD1. The CDR3 has 15 residues. The V gene end was trimmed by 2 bases and the J gene end by 3 bases; junction bases not matched to a gene: 5. Germline-derived CDR1 and CDR2 are KGHSH and LQKENI. CDR3 nucleotide sequence: TGTGCCAGCTCACCAGCCGGGACAGAGACAGATACGCAGTATTTT. The encoded protein is CASSPAGTETDTQYF.

This clonotype has a count of ten or more. The chain employs TRBV5-5 and TRBJ1-2; 8 bases are shared with TRBD1. The J segment lost 5 bases and the V segment lost 4 bases, leaving 7 bases of the junction unmatched. The CDR3 consists of 14 residues. CDR1 and CDR2 from the germline V gene are SGHKS and YYEKEE (reference sequence). CDR3 loop: CASSQGQVYYGYTF. CDR3 DNA sequence: TGTGCCAGCAGCCAGGGACAGGTCTATTATGGCTACACCTTC.

This clonotype occurred many times. The chain couples TRBV9 to TRBJ2-3, with 13 bases identical to TRBD2. The CDR3 loop spans 16 amino acids. The germline V gene encodes CDR1 SGDLS and CDR2 YYNGEE. V shed 4 bases, J shed 3 bases, and the junction held 5 bases outside the gene matches. CDR3: CASSLGTSGATDTQYF. The DNA of the CDR3 is TGTGCCAGCAGCCTCGGGACTAGCGGGGCGACAGATACGCAGTATTTT.

This clonotype was found a few times. This rearrangement joins TRBV4-2 to TRBJ2-3; TRBD2 agrees at 13 bases. The length of the CDR3 is 17 residues. Trimming cost V 4 bases and J 6 bases; bases outside gene matches: 10. Germline V gene lookup returns CDR1 LGHNA and CDR2 YNFKEQ. DNA for the CDR3: TGTGCCAGCAGCCGAAGAGCGACTAGCGGGGGGACGGATACGCAGTATTTT. Protein product: CASSRRATSGGTDTQYF.

The chain combines TRBV9 with TRBJ2-1; 9 nucleotides align to TRBD1. The ends lost 1 base at V and 6 bases at J; junction bases unmatched: 5. This CDR3 region has 15 residues. Germline lookup yields CDR1 SGDLS and CDR2 YYNGEE. The CDR3, as DNA: TGTGCCAGCAGCGTAATCGGGACAGGGTCCAATGAGCAGTTCTTC. Translating gives CASSVIGTGSNEQFF. The full variable domain, in which reference TRBV9 and TRBJ2-1 provide the parts outside the CDR3, is DSGVTQTPKHLITATGQRVTLRCSPRSGDLSVYWYQQSLDQGLQFLIQYYNGEERAKGNILERFSAQQFPDLHSELNLSSLELGDSALYFCASSVIGTGSNEQFFGPGTRLTVL.

V and J are TRBV7-2 and TRBJ1-2; 8 bases agree with TRBD1. Germline V CDR1 and CDR2: SGHTA, FQGNSA. Unmatched junction bases numbered 7, after V lost 2 bases and J lost 2 bases. This CDR3 contains 16 residues. This CDR3 is CASSLTSWTGNYGYTF. The DNA of the CDR3 is TGTGCCAGCAGCTTAACCAGTTGGACAGGGAACTATGGCTACACCTTC.

This clonotype was counted at least ten times. The J gene is TRBJ2-3, the V gene TRBV10-3, with 10 bases matching TRBD2. The CDR3 covers 15 residues. Germline lookup yields CDR1 ENHRY and CDR2 SYGVKD. Trimming cost V 6 bases and J 2 bases; bases outside gene matches: 5. The CDR3 is CAIRERGGITDTQYF. CDR3 sequence (DNA): TGTGCCATCAGAGAGCGGGGGGGAATCACAGATACGCAGTATTTT.

This clonotype was counted only a few times. One junction end does not reproduce the germline sequence, and a read error may be involved. The V and J genes are TRBV6-2 or TRBV6-3 and TRBJ1-3, with D unresolved. CDR1 is MNHEY, CDR2 SVGEGT, per germline. This CDR3 is 12 amino acids long. CDR3 amino acids: CASSYSRRKLDF. The CDR3 region has the DNA TGTGCCAGCAGTTACTCGAGGCGAAAGCTGGATTTT.

This clonotype showed up many times. This chain uses TRBV29-1 with TRBJ2-2; 10 bases are a match to TRBD1. This CDR3 comprises 15 residues. CDR1 is SQVTM and CDR2 is ANQGSEA in the germline V gene. V dropped 7 bases and J dropped 7; count of bases not matched to a gene: 12. CDR3 protein: CSASTGGFEGGELFF. In nucleotides, the CDR3 is TGCAGCGCTTCGACAGGGGGCTTCGAGGGCGGGGAGCTGTTTTTT.

The chain links TRBV6-5 to TRBJ2-7; D unresolved. The germline gives CDR1 MNHEY, CDR2 SVGAGI. The CDR3 spans 14 residues. V lost 1 base and J 7 bases, leaving 14 bases between the germline ends. In nucleotides, the CDR3 is TGTGCCAGCAGTTACTACAGTGGCTCGGATGAGCAGTACTTC. Residues: CASSYYSGSDEQYF.

This clonotype was found many times. The J gene is TRBJ2-1, the V gene TRBV24-1, with D hard to call. Trimming cost V 5 bases and J 6 bases, with 13 bases left between them. This CDR3 has 14 amino acids. CDR1 is KGHDR, CDR2 SFDVKD, per germline. This CDR3 is CATSGPGRVNEQFF. The CDR3 DNA reads TGTGCCACCAGTGGGCCGGGTCGGGTCAATGAGCAGTTCTTC.

This clonotype was counted ten times or more. The chain joins TRBV9 to TRBJ2-6, with unresolved D. The V gene's germline CDR1 is SGDLS and CDR2 YYNGEE. Between the trimmed V and J ends, which lost 0 bases and 3 bases, there was a span of 4 bases. This CDR3 comprises 14 residues. The CDR3 region has the DNA TGTGCCAGCAGCGTAGGCGGTGGGGCCAACGTCCTGACTTTC. Translated: CASSVGGGANVLTF.